This T cell receptor beta chain was obtained from a study of cytomegalovirus exposure and HLA in healthy donors. Study summary: The approximately 110 validation repertoires used a platform that matched the one used for the approximately 670 first-cohort repertoires, as a later analysis reported.

The method was immunoSEQ multiplex PCR; TCRdb's version includes in-frame clones alone and lacks a portion of them. The sample records about 130,000 clones, 70% to 85% being singletons. The junction had 7 bases not matched to a gene; V was cut back by 3 bases and J by 2 bases. The CDR3 sequence is 16 residues long. Germline CDR1 MGHDK, CDR2 SYGVNS. Study-wide points: Cytomegalovirus status was reportedly diagnosed by the classifier with high sensitivity and specificity.

Only one count was recorded for this clone. Antigen specificity is unknown. The rearrangement joins TRBV25-1 to TRBJ1-2; 9 nucleotides match TRBD1. Source material: PBMCs. The receptor was isolated from a man aged 25-40 years in good health and CMV-seropositive. CDR3 sequence (DNA): TGTGCCAGCAGTGAGGACCCGGGACAGGGAAACTATGGCTACACCTTC. Its protein product is CASSEDPGQGNYGYTF.